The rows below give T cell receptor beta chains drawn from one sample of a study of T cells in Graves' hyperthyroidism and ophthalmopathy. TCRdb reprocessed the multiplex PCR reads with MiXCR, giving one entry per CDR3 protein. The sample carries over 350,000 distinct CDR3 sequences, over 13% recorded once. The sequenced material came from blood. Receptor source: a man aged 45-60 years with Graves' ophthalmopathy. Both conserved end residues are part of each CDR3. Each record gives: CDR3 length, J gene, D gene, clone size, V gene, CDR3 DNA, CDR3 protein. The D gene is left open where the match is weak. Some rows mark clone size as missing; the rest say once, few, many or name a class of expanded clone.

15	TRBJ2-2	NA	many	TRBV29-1	TGCAGCGGACGACCACTAGCACCGAACACCGGGGAGCTGTTTTTT	CSGRPLAPNTGELFF
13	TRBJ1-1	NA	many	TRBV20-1	TGCAGTGCTAGCGGTTCGGTCGGGGCTGAAGCTTTCTTT	CSASGSVGAEAFF
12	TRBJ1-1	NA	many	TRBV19	TGTGCCACCTCTCGGGGAGGCACTGAAGCTTTCTTT	CATSRGGTEAFF
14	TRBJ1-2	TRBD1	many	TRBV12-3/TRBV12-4	TGTGCCAGCAGTCCACGACAGGGAAACTATGGCTACACCTTC	CASSPRQGNYGYTF
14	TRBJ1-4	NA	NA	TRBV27	TGTGCCAGGAGTCCGACACCCTTTCTCGAAAAACTGTTTTTT	CARSPTPFLEKLFF
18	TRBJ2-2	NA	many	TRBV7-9	TGTGCCAGCAGCTACACCCAATTGGTTCGAGTACACACCGGGGAGCTGTTTTTT	CASSYTQLVRVHTGELFF
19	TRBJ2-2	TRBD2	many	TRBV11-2	TGTGCCAGCAGATGGACTAGCGGGAGGGCCAGAGGGATCACCGGGGAGCTGTTTTTT	CASRWTSGRARGITGELFF
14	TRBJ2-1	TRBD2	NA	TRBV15	TGTGCCACCAGCAGTAGCGGGAGTCGCGATGAGCAGTTCTTC	CATSSSGSRDEQFF
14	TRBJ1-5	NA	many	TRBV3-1	TGTGCCAGCAGCCAAGTGTCAGTAGGTCAGCCCCAGCATTTT	CASSQVSVGQPQHF
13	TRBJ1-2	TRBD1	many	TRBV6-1	TGTGCCAGCAGGGACAGGGGTAACTATGGCTACACCTTC	CASRDRGNYGYTF
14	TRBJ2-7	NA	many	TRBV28	TGTGCCAGCAGTTTTAACCGGATATCCTACGAGCAGTACTTC	CASSFNRISYEQYF
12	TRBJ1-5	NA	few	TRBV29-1	TGCAGCGTTGGGCCAGCCGGAGGGCCCCAGCATTTT	CSVGPAGGPQHF
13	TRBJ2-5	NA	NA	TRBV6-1	TGTGCCAGCAGGCTAGGAGTGGTGGAGACCCAGTACTTC	CASRLGVVETQYF
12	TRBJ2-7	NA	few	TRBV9	TGTGCCAGCAGCGTAGTCTATCACGAGCAGTACTTC	CASSVVYHEQYF
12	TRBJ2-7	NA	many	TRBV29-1	TGCAGCGTTCGACGAGGGGGAATCGAGCAGTACTTC	CSVRRGGIEQYF
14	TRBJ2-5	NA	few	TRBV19	TGTGCCAGTAGTAAGACGATGACCGTCGAGACCCAGTACTTC	CASSKTMTVETQYF
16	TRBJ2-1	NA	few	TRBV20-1	TGCAGTGCTCATAACAGTTACGCCACCTCCTACAATGAGCAGTTCTTC	CSAHNSYATSYNEQFF
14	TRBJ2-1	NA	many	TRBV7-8	TGTGCCAGCAGCTTAGCTCAGGGTATCTATGAGCAGTTCTTC	CASSLAQGIYEQFF
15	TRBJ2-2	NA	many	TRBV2	TGTGCCAGCAGTGAGGACTCTTTGGAAACCGGGGAGCTGTTTTTT	CASSEDSLETGELFF
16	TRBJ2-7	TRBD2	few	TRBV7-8	TGTGCCAGCACCTTAAGGGAACTAGCGAGGCCCTACGAGCAGTACTTC	CASTLRELARPYEQYF
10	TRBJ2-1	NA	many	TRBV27	TGTGCCAGCAGCCGTTGGGGGCAGTTCTTC	CASSRWGQFF
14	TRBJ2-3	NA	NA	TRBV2	TGTGCCAGCAGTGCGGTGGCTACCACAGATACGCAGTATTTT	CASSAVATTDTQYF
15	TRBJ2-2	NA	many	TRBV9	TGTGCCAGCAGCGTGGGAACCGTGAACACCGGGGAGCTGTTTTTT	CASSVGTVNTGELFF
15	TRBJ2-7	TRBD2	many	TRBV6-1	TGTGCCAGCAGTGGACTAGCGGGAGGACGCTACGAGCAGTACTTC	CASSGLAGGRYEQYF
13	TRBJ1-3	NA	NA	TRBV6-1	TGTGCCAGCAGTGACCCCTCTGGAAACACCATATATTTT	CASSDPSGNTIYF
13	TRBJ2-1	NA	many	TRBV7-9	TGTGCCAGCAGCTCAGAGGGGGACAATGAGCAGTTCTTC	CASSSEGDNEQFF
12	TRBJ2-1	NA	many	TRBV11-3	TGTGCCAGCAGCTTAGATATCAATGAGCAGTTCTTC	CASSLDINEQFF
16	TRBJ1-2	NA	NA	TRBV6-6	TGTGCCAGCAGTTACACGCGGGGGGGAGCTAACTATGGCTACACCTTC	CASSYTRGGANYGYTF
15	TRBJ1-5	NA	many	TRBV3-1	TGTGCCAGCAGCCAAGATTTGGGCGGCAATCAGCCCCAGCATTTT	CASSQDLGGNQPQHF
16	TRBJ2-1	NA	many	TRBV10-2	TGCGCCAGCAGTGTAGGCCGACGGAGCTCCTACAATGAGCAGTTCTTC	CASSVGRRSSYNEQFF
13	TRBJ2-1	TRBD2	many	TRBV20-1	TGCAGTGGCCGTAGCGGGAGTTACAATGAGCAGTTCTTC	CSGRSGSYNEQFF
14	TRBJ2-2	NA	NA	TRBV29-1	TGCAGCGTTGTCCCGATCCAGAACACCGGGGAGCTGTTTTTT	CSVVPIQNTGELFF
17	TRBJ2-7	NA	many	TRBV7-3	TGTGCCAGCAGCAACCTCCCTAGGCCGGGAATCTCCTACGAGCAGTACTTC	CASSNLPRPGISYEQYF
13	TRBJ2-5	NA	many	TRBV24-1	TGTGCCACCAGTGATGGGACCCCAGAGACCCAGTACTTC	CATSDGTPETQYF
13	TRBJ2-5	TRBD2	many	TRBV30	TGTGCCTGGACTAGCGGGAAGGAAGAGACCCAGTACTTC	CAWTSGKEETQYF
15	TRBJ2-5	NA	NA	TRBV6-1	TGTGCCAGCAGCCTAGGGACGGGGACCCAAGAGACCCAGTACTTC	CASSLGTGTQETQYF
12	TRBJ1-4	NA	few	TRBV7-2	TGTGCCAGCAGAGGGGTAGGAGAAAAACTGTTTTTT	CASRGVGEKLFF
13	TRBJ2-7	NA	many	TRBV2	TGTGCCAGCAGCTGGAGCGAGGCGGGGGAGCAGTACTTC	CASSWSEAGEQYF
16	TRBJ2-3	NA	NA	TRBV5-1	TGCGCCAGCAGCCCGGATTGGCAGGGGAGGGGAGATACGCAGTATTTT	CASSPDWQGRGDTQYF
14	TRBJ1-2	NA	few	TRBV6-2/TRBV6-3	TGTGCCAGCTTCCCAGGGCTATTTAACTATGGCTACACCTTC	CASFPGLFNYGYTF
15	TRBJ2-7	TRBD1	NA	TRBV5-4	TGTGCCAGCAGCTTGGGGGGACAGGGGCCGTTCGAGCAGTACTTC	CASSLGGQGPFEQYF
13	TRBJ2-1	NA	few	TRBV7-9	TGTGCCAGCAGCTTAGGAACCCGGACTGAGCAGTTCTTC	CASSLGTRTEQFF
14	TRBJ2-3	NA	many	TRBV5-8	TGTGCCAGCAGCCTAGGAGAGGGCACAGATACGCAGTATTTT	CASSLGEGTDTQYF
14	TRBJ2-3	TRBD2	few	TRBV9	TGTGCCAGCTGTCGGGAGGGCCTCACAGATACGCAGTATTTT	CASCREGLTDTQYF
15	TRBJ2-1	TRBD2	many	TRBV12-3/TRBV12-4	TGTGCCAGCAGTTTGTGGGGACTAGACTACAATGAGCAGTTCTTC	CASSLWGLDYNEQFF
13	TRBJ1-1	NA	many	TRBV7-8	TGTGCCAGCAGCTTAGATCACAGCACTGAAGCTTTCTTT	CASSLDHSTEAFF
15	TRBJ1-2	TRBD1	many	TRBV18	TGTGCCAGCTCAGCAGGACAGGGGGCGAACTATGGCTACACCTTC	CASSAGQGANYGYTF
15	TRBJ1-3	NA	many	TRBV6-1	TGTGCCAGCAGTCAGACAGGACCTGCTGGAAACACCATATATTTT	CASSQTGPAGNTIYF
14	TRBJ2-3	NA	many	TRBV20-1	TGCAGTGCCCGGGAACCCGCAGGGACAGATACGCAGTATTTT	CSAREPAGTDTQYF
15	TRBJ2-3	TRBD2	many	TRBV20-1	TGCAGTGTCATCTCCGCTAGCGGAAGCACAGATACGCAGTATTTT	CSVISASGSTDTQYF